The 8 T cell receptor beta chains presented below share a single source sample, sequenced in a study of blood T cell repertoires in COVID-19. Some clones are missing from TCRdb's copy, which holds only in-frame ones; the method was immunoSEQ multiplex PCR. The profile shows around 100,000 clones, about 90% of them singletons. Sequenced material: peripheral blood. These receptors originate from a woman in her thirties with acute or convalescent COVID-19.

DNA for the CDR3: TGTGCCAGCAGTGAAGGACAGATATTGGGTGAAGCTTTCTTT. As protein: CASSEGQILGEAFF. The rearrangement uses TRBV6-1 and TRBJ1-1, with D maybe TRBD1 (5 bases). With 1 base removed from V and 7 bases from J, the gap between germline ends came to 13 bases. Germline CDR1 reads MNHNS; CDR2 reads SASEGT. The CDR3 spans 14 residues.

The gene calls are TRBV6-1 and TRBJ2-1; TRBD1 is a possible D gene (5 bases). This CDR3 is built from 15 residues. Trimming stripped 2 bases from V and 6 bases from J, with 14 bases between. Germline CDR1 is MNHNS and CDR2 is SASEGT. CDR3 bases: TGTGCCAGCAGTGAAAGAACCGCGACAGTCAATGAGCAGTTCTTC. Protein sequence: CASSERTATVNEQFF.

The CDR3 protein is CASSVSNPGQQPYEQYF. The CDR3 DNA reads TGTGCCAGTAGTGTCTCCAATCCGGGACAGCAACCCTACGAGCAGTACTTC. The chain employs TRBV19 and TRBJ2-7; 7 bases are a match to TRBD1. The germline gives CDR1 LNHDA, CDR2 SQIVND (reference sequence). J lost 2 bases, V lost 5 bases, and 15 bases had no gene match. The CDR3 contains 17 residues. The variable domain in full, with the rest retrieved from reference TRBV19 and TRBJ2-7, is DGGITQSPKYLFRKEGQNVTLSCEQNLNHDAMYWYRQDPGQGLRLIYYSQIVNDFQKGDIAEGYSVSREKKESFPLTVTSAQKNPTAFYLCASSVSNPGQQPYEQYFGPGTRLTVT.

This clone came up a few times. The chain joins TRBV6-6 to TRBJ2-5; possibly TRBD1 for D (6 bases). V was cut by 6 bases and J by 1 base, with 15 bases left in between. Germline CDR1 is MNHNY and CDR2 is SVGAGI (reference sequence). The CDR3 has 15 residues. For the CDR3, the DNA is TGTGCCAGCAGAAACACCGGACAGCCCCAAGAGACCCAGTACTTC. Amino acids: CASRNTGQPQETQYF.

This chain uses TRBV4-1 with TRBJ2-3; 13 bases fit TRBD2. The CDR3 length is 16 residues. With 2 bases clipped from V and 6 bases from J, the junction kept 5 bases outside the gene matches. The germline V gene has CDR1 MGHRA and CDR2 YSYEKL. This CDR3 is CASSQTSGGAWDTQYF. CDR3 DNA: TGCGCCAGCAGCCAAACTAGCGGGGGGGCCTGGGATACGCAGTATTTT.

The V gene is TRBV27, the J gene TRBJ2-7, with 7 positions matching TRBD1. Looked up from germline, CDR1 is MNHEY and CDR2 is SMNVEV (reference sequence). The junction had 2 bases not matched to a gene; V was cut back by 2 bases and J by 1 base. There are 14 residues in the CDR3. The CDR3 nucleotides read TGTGCCAGCAGTTTAAGGGGGCTATCCTACGAGCAGTACTTC. Amino acids: CASSLRGLSYEQYF.

V usage is TRBV6-4 and J usage is TRBJ2-3; possibly TRBD2 for D (5 bases). CDR1 MRHNA and CDR2 SNTAGT come from the germline V gene. The CDR3 contains 15 residues. With 3 bases removed from V and 0 bases from J, the gap between germline ends came to 10 bases. The CDR3 is CASSERRTSTDTQYF. The CDR3 nucleotides are TGTGCCAGCAGTGAGCGGCGGACTAGCACAGATACGCAGTATTTT.

J is TRBJ2-7 and V is TRBV5-1; weak D call: TRBD2 (5 bases). Germline V gene sequence: CDR1 SGHRS, CDR2 YFSETQ. Between the trimmed V and J ends, which lost 6 bases and 0 bases, there was a span of 13 bases. The CDR3 covers 14 residues. The CDR3 nucleotides are TGCGCCAGCAAGGTATCCGAGGGCTCCTACGAGCAGTACTTC. As protein: CASKVSEGSYEQYF.